The 23 T cell receptor beta chains below were found in one sample sequenced in a study of T-cell memory formation after mild COVID-19 (dated by TCRdb to the early 2020s). Library preparation was by 5' RACE. Data came from an Illumina NovaSeq 6000. In-frame beta chains were kept once TCRdb had trimmed the public reads at Q25 with fastp and called clones with MiXCR. Each record represents a unique CDR3 protein, reported with the most common genes and DNA among its rows. Within this sample are hundreds of thousands of distinct CDR3 sequences, with 15% to 20% of them counted one time only. The top ten clones comprise roughly 25% of the sample. The sequencing input was PBMCs or a T cell subset sorted from them (not recorded which). These receptors all come from a man aged 18 to 30 who had mild COVID-19 (a few samples of this study predate the infection). The sample titles of this study are shuffled in the database, so cell type and time point are left out; the donor was told from shared clones.

This clonotype was seen a handful of times. V is TRBV12-3 or TRBV12-4 and J is TRBJ1-1; D ambiguous. CDR3 length equals 13 residues. Trimming pared 5 bases from V and 2 bases from J, leaving 9 bases between. The CDR3, as DNA: TGTGCCAGCAGTACCTCAGATAACACTGAAGCTTTCTTT. Protein: CASSTSDNTEAFF.

This clonotype turned up a few times. This sequence joins TRBV5-1 and TRBJ2-7; tentatively, D is TRBD1 or TRBD2 (5 bases each). With 4 bases removed from V and 7 bases from J, the gap between germline ends came to 18 bases. Germline assignment: CDR1 SGHRS and CDR2 YFSETQ. CDR3 length equals 14 residues. Written as DNA, the CDR3 is TGCGCCAGCAGCGAGCCGGGACCGGCGGTAGAGCAGTACTTC. This codes for CASSEPGPAVEQYF.

This rearrangement joins TRBV20-1 to TRBJ1-1, with D perhaps TRBD1 (6 bases). Deletions cut 1 base from V and 6 bases from J, with 12 bases between. Germline loops: CDR1 DFQATT, CDR2 SNEGSKA (reference sequence). The CDR3 runs to 13 residues. The CDR3 sequence: CSARAGGPAEAFF. CDR3 bases: TGCAGTGCTAGAGCGGGGGGCCCGGCTGAAGCTTTCTTT.

This clonotype was seen a handful of times. The genes are TRBV12-3 or TRBV12-4 and TRBJ1-2; D call uncertain. This CDR3 region has 13 residues. Between the trimmed V and J ends, which lost 2 bases and 0 bases, there was a span of 4 bases. The CDR3, as DNA: TGTGCCAGCAGTTTACGCACTAACTATGGCTACACCTTC. It specifies CASSLRTNYGYTF.

This chain uses TRBV4-3 with TRBJ1-1; the D is unclear. The germline V gene encodes CDR1 LGHNA and CDR2 YSLEER. The CDR3 sequence is 14 residues long. With 1 base removed from V and 12 bases from J, the gap between germline ends came to 18 bases. As DNA, the CDR3 is TGCGCCAGCAGCCAAGTAAATGACGGTCGGTCGCCTTTCTTT. Its translation: CASSQVNDGRSPFF.

This clonotype came up a few times. Written as DNA, the CDR3 is TGCAGGGCCCGCGGACTAGCGGGGGTGGAGACCCAGTACTTC. Amino acid sequence: CRARGLAGVETQYF. V is TRBV20-1 and J is TRBJ2-5, with 13 bases matching TRBD2. The CDR3 length is 14 residues. CDR1 DFQATT and CDR2 SNEGSKA come from the germline V gene (reference sequence).

Only a few counts were recorded for this clonotype. This chain uses TRBV29-1 with TRBJ2-1; unclear D gene. Germline loops: CDR1 SQVTM, CDR2 ANQGSEA. Trimming removed 2 bases from V and 5 bases from J, with 4 bases in between. The CDR3 contains 11 residues. The CDR3 here is CSVERNNEQFF. The CDR3, as DNA: TGCAGCGTTGAACGAAACAATGAGCAGTTCTTC.

This clonotype appeared a few times. The J gene is TRBJ2-7, the V gene TRBV7-3, with D possibly TRBD1 on 5 matching bases. CDR1 and CDR2 from the germline V gene are SGHTA and FQGTGA. V was clipped by 6 bases and J by 6 bases, with 18 bases between them. The CDR3 is 14 residues long. The CDR3 nucleotides are TGTGCCAGCAGTCTCGGGCAGGGCCCCTCCGAGCAGTACTTC. Its translation: CASSLGQGPSEQYF.

Only a few counts were recorded for this clonotype. The V and J genes are TRBV25-1 and TRBJ2-4; TRBD1 agrees at 9 bases. V was clipped by 3 bases and J by 4 bases; unmatched bases: 4. Germline V lookup: CDR1 MGHDK, CDR2 SYGVNS. CDR3 length: 15 residues. The CDR3 bases are TGTGCCAGCAGTGAGGGTGGGACAGGGAAAAACATTCAGTACTTC. As protein: CASSEGGTGKNIQYF.

This chain uses TRBV5-1 with TRBJ2-5, with a possible D match to TRBD1 (6 bases). The CDR3 contains 15 residues. Trimming took off 0 bases at V and 2 bases at J, with 11 bases between the two ends. CDR1 is SGHRS, CDR2 YFSETQ, per germline. CDR3 protein: CASSLVPTGQETQYF. The CDR3 nucleotides read TGCGCCAGCAGCTTGGTTCCAACAGGGCAAGAGACCCAGTACTTC.

The rearrangement uses TRBV7-2 and TRBJ2-3; D gene uncertain. The germline V gene has CDR1 SGHTA and CDR2 FQGNSA. Trimming removed 4 bases at V and 4 bases at J, with 9 bases between. The CDR3 is 13 amino acids. CDR3 loop: CASSSGWSDTQYF. CDR3 DNA sequence: TGTGCCAGCAGCTCCGGATGGTCAGATACGCAGTATTTT.

This chain links TRBV20-1 with TRBJ1-4; TRBD1 matches at 8 bases. Trimming cost V 6 bases and J 7 bases; bases outside gene matches: 16. The V gene's germline CDR1 is DFQATT and CDR2 SNEGSKA (reference sequence). The CDR3 has 16 residues. The CDR3 DNA reads TGCAGTGCCTACTACGCCGGGCAGGGGGCCGGTGAAAAACTGTTTTTT. Its protein is CSAYYAGQGAGEKLFF.

The sample holds one count of this clonotype. The V and J genes are TRBV25-1 and TRBJ2-5; tentative D call: TRBD2 (6 bases). V was clipped by 4 bases and J by 6 bases, with 21 bases between them. Germline V gene data show CDR1 as MGHDK and CDR2 as SYGVNS. The CDR3 extends over 16 amino acids. The CDR3 DNA is TGTGCCAGCAGTGCCGGGTACGGAGGGGTCGGGAAGACCCAGTACTTC. This codes for CASSAGYGGVGKTQYF.

The sample holds a few counts of this clonotype. The V and J genes are TRBV5-6 and TRBJ2-2; perhaps TRBD2 as D (5 bases). This CDR3 is built from 12 residues. V was trimmed by 4 bases and J by 5 bases, leaving 6 bases between them. Germline V lookup: CDR1 SGHDT, CDR2 YYEEEE. CDR3 protein: CASSRLTGELFF. The CDR3 DNA is TGTGCCAGCAGCCGACTAACCGGGGAGCTGTTTTTT.

The V call is TRBV7-2, the J call TRBJ1-5; TRBD1 might be the D (6 bases). The V gene's germline CDR1 is SGHTA and CDR2 FQGNSA. Trimming removed 4 bases from V and 0 bases from J, with 10 bases in between. The CDR3 spans 15 residues. CDR3 bases: TGTGCCAGCAGCTCCCAGGGGTATAGCAATCAGCCCCAGCATTTT. It translates to CASSSQGYSNQPQHF.

The chain links TRBV6-1 to TRBJ2-2; no reliable D call. The germline CDR1 and CDR2 sequences are MNHNS and SASEGT. V was clipped by 3 bases and J by 0 bases, with 5 bases between them. This CDR3 comprises 14 residues. The DNA of the CDR3 is TGTGCCAGCAGTGAGGTTCCGAACACCGGGGAGCTGTTTTTT. Protein: CASSEVPNTGELFF.

The chain joins TRBV20-1 to TRBJ2-7; tentative D call: TRBD1 (6 bases). Germline CDR1 and CDR2: DFQATT and SNEGSKA (reference sequence). V shed 0 bases and J shed 5 bases, with 8 bases lying between them. The CDR3 is 12 amino acids. CDR3 amino acids: CSARDAGDEQYF. In DNA form, the CDR3 reads TGCAGTGCTAGAGATGCAGGGGACGAGCAGTACTTC.

This clonotype was detected many times. J is TRBJ2-1 and V is TRBV11-2, with D maybe TRBD2 (6 bases). The CDR3 has 11 residues. Germline V gene data show CDR1 as SGHAT and CDR2 as FQNNGV. Between the trimmed V and J ends, which lost 6 bases and 14 bases, there was a span of 14 bases. The CDR3 DNA reads TGTGCCAGCAGTTCCGGGGGTTATAAGTTCTTC. Protein: CASSSGGYKFF.

This clonotype was counted between two and nine times. The J gene is TRBJ1-2, the V gene TRBV5-1; D call uncertain. V dropped 0 bases and J dropped 4 bases, with 19 bases sitting between them. This CDR3 has 17 amino acids. Germline lookup yields CDR1 SGHRS and CDR2 YFSETQ. The CDR3 sequence is CASSLASTAAGSYGYTF. In nucleotides, the CDR3 is TGCGCCAGCAGCTTGGCCTCGACGGCGGCAGGATCCTATGGCTACACCTTC. Full variable domain (remainder filled in from reference TRBV5-1 and TRBJ1-2): KAGVTQTPRYLIKTRGQQVTLSCSPISGHRSVSWYQQTPGQGLQFLFEYFSETQRNKGNFPGRFSGRQFSNSRSEMNVSTLELGDSALYLCASSLASTAAGSYGYTFGSGTRLTVV.

V is TRBV15 and J is TRBJ2-3; D perhaps matches TRBD2 (6 bases). V lost 5 bases, J lost 8 bases, and 14 bases lay in between. Germline V lookup: CDR1 LNHNV, CDR2 YYDKDF (reference sequence). This CDR3 contains 13 residues. In DNA form, the CDR3 reads TGTGCCACCAGCGGGAGGACGCCAGGTACGCAGTATTTT. Its protein is CATSGRTPGTQYF.

Ten or more counts support this clonotype. The CDR3 loop reads CASSLAGPAGSVAFF. The CDR3, as DNA: TGTGCCAGCAGCTTAGCGGGCCCGGCAGGAAGTGTAGCTTTCTTT. This rearrangement joins TRBV7-9 to TRBJ1-1; no clear D. Germline CDR1 is SEHNR and CDR2 is FQNEAQ (reference sequence). The CDR3 consists of 15 residues. V gave up 0 bases and J gave up 10 bases, with 18 bases separating them.

The V gene is TRBV7-2, the J gene TRBJ1-6; tentative D call: TRBD1 (5 bases). With 2 bases removed from V and 10 bases from J, the gap between germline ends came to 12 bases. Looked up from germline, CDR1 is SGHTA and CDR2 is FQGNSA. The CDR3 covers 14 residues. For the CDR3, the DNA is TGTGCCAGCAGCTTATTCCCCAGGGACTCACCCCTCCACTTT. It translates to CASSLFPRDSPLHF.

The chain links TRBV25-1 to TRBJ1-1, with 8 bases identical to TRBD1. The CDR3 sequence is 16 residues long. Germline CDR1 reads MGHDK; CDR2 reads SYGVNS. J gave up 5 bases and V 4 bases, and 12 bases lay outside the gene matches. CDR3 sequence reads: CASSADRVGGLTEAFF. In DNA form, the CDR3 reads TGTGCCAGCAGTGCGGACAGGGTGGGCGGTTTAACTGAAGCTTTCTTT. The full variable domain, in which reference TRBV25-1 and TRBJ1-1 provide the parts outside the CDR3, is EADIYQTPRYLVIGTGKKITLECSQTMGHDKMYWYQQDPGMELHLIHYSYGVNSTEKGDLSSESTVSRIRTEHFPLTLESARPSHTSQYLCASSADRVGGLTEAFFGQGTRLTVV.